The 11 T cell receptor beta chains below all came from one sample that was sequenced in a study of cytomegalovirus exposure and HLA in healthy donors (dated by TCRdb to 2017 to 2019). The library relied on the immunoSEQ multiplex PCR assay. For the multiplex PCR, a mixture combining 60 forward primers for TCR Vbeta segments and 13 reverse primers for TCR Jbeta segments was used. The table was pulled from immuneACCESS by TCRdb, which kept in-frame rearrangements only. Such tables lose some clones; where checked, under half of the loss comes from unresolved V genes, and the rest has no known cause. The sample table contains under 200,000 clones; only one count was recorded for 60% to 85% of them. Approximately 5.1% of the sample rests with the top ten. What was sequenced was PBMCs. These receptors came from a man aged 35 to 55 in good health and CMV-seronegative.

The rearrangement joins TRBV27 to TRBJ2-1, with D perhaps TRBD1 (5 bases). V lost 5 bases and J lost 7, with 21 bases in between. This CDR3 comprises 16 residues. The germline CDR1 and CDR2 sequences are MNHEY and SMNVEV (reference sequence). CDR3 nucleotides: TGTGCCAGCAGTCTGACGACACCTTTACAGGAGAATGAGCAGTTCTTC. As protein: CASSLTTPLQENEQFF.

The genes are TRBV27 and TRBJ1-2; possibly TRBD1 for D (5 bases). This CDR3 is built from 14 residues. In germline, CDR1 is MNHEY, CDR2 SMNVEV (reference sequence). V dropped 6 bases and J dropped 5 bases, with 16 bases sitting between them. CDR3: CASSIDSGLYGYTF. CDR3 bases: TGTGCCAGCAGCATCGACAGCGGGTTATATGGCTACACCTTC.

V gene TRBV4-1 combines with J gene TRBJ2-7; perhaps TRBD1 as D (5 bases). The CDR3 totals 15 residues. V lost 2 bases, J lost 2 bases, and 13 bases lay in between. The germline CDR1 and CDR2 sequences are MGHRA and YSYEKL. The CDR3 sequence: CASSQSQGLTYEQYF. The CDR3 region has the DNA TGCGCCAGCAGCCAATCGCAGGGATTAACCTACGAGCAGTACTTC.

V gene TRBV29-1 combines with J gene TRBJ1-2; 8 bases map to TRBD1. The CDR3 is 14 amino acids. V dropped 1 base and J dropped 7; count of bases not matched to a gene: 8. Germline V gene data show CDR1 as SQVTM and CDR2 as ANQGSEA. CDR3 sequence: CSVEVNRGLAGYTF. The CDR3 nucleotides are TGCAGCGTTGAAGTAAACAGGGGGTTGGCTGGCTACACCTTC.

The chain carries TRBV6-6 and TRBJ1-3; no definite D call. Germline V gene lookup returns CDR1 MNHNY and CDR2 SVGAGI (reference sequence). V was shortened by 6 bases and J by 3 bases, with 15 bases between the two germline ends. CDR3 size: 15 residues. CDR3 amino acids: CASRAQVSNGNTIYF. CDR3 coding DNA: TGTGCCAGCAGGGCGCAGGTCTCGAATGGAAACACCATATATTTT.

V usage is TRBV11-3 and J usage is TRBJ1-3; 7 bases align to TRBD1. The germline V gene encodes CDR1 SGHNT and CDR2 YENEEA. With V trimmed by 11 bases and J by 0 bases, 7 bases remained unmatched. The CDR3 runs 14 residues. The CDR3 loop is CASQGGSSGNTIYF. Here the CDR3 DNA reads TGTGCCTCCCAGGGGGGATCCTCTGGAAACACCATATATTTT.

With regard to this clone: Germline and junction disagree at one end, which may indicate a read error. V is TRBV15 and J is TRBJ1-5, with D perhaps TRBD1 (5 bases). CDR3 length equals 13 residues. CDR1 LNHNV and CDR2 YYDKDF come from the germline V gene (reference sequence). CDR3 DNA sequence: TGTGCCACCAGCAGATATGTTGGGGCCCATGTCTATTTT. It translates to CATSRYVGAHVYF.

This clone was seen more than once but under ten times. The V gene is TRBV6-1, the J gene TRBJ2-1, with 11 nucleotides matching TRBD2. J was trimmed by 4 bases and V by 8 bases; bases with no gene match: 7. The CDR3 spans 15 residues. Germline CDR1 is MNHNS and CDR2 is SASEGT. In DNA, the CDR3 is TGTGCCAGCGTTTCCGGGACTAGCGGTTACAATGAGCAGTTCTTC. This codes for CASVSGTSGYNEQFF.

A note on this clone: The missing conserved phenylalanine or tryptophan at the end of this CDR3 makes a read error likely. It is unclear where the CDR3 begins or ends on the DNA, so no DNA is shown, and the CDR3 is as TCRdb lists it. The chain carries TRBV27 and TRBJ2-7; no check of the table's D call, TRBD2, against the DNA was made. The germline gives CDR1 MNHEY, CDR2 SMNVEV (reference sequence). Including both end residues, the CDR3 is 10 amino acids long. The CDR3 loop is CASSLYSRGA.

The chain uses TRBV19 and TRBJ2-2, with 9 bases matching TRBD2. Germline V gene lookup returns CDR1 LNHDA and CDR2 SQIVND (reference sequence). The CDR3 extends over 15 amino acids. V trimming: 4 bases; J trimming: 5 bases; junction bases outside the gene matches: 5. The CDR3 sequence is CASSRTSVRTGELFF. The DNA of the CDR3 is TGTGCCAGTAGTAGGACTAGCGTTCGGACCGGGGAGCTGTTTTTT.

The chain employs TRBV7-9 and TRBJ1-2; D remains ambiguous. The CDR3 loop spans 15 amino acids. Trimming took 2 bases from V and 0 from J, leaving 10 bases between them. CDR1 is SEHNR and CDR2 is FQNEAQ in the germline V gene (reference sequence). CDR3 sequence reads: CASSLMQPANYGYTF. DNA of the CDR3: TGTGCCAGCAGCTTAATGCAACCAGCTAACTATGGCTACACCTTC.